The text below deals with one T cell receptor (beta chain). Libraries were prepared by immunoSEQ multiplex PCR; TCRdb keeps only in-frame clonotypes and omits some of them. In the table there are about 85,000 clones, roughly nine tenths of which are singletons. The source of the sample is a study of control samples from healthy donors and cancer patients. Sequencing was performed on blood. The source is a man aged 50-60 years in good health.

CDR3 region: CASSNQGGGNEKLFF. The DNA for the CDR3 is TGTGCCAGTAGTAACCAGGGAGGAGGTAATGAAAAACTGTTTTTT. The chain uses TRBV19 and TRBJ1-4; D may be TRBD1 (5 bases). The CDR3 totals 15 residues. Germline V lookup: CDR1 LNHDA, CDR2 SQIVND (reference sequence). Trimming removed 4 bases from V and 4 bases from J, with 13 bases in between.